Below are 7 T cell receptor beta chains sequenced from a single sample in a study of control samples from healthy donors and cancer patients. Libraries were prepared by immunoSEQ multiplex PCR; TCRdb keeps only in-frame clonotypes and omits some of them. The data hold about 94,000 clones, with about nine tenths observed a single time. The sequencing input was blood. All receptors derive from a woman under 30 in good health.

V is TRBV15 and J is TRBJ1-2, with D possibly being TRBD1 (6 bases). Germline values: CDR1 LNHNV, CDR2 YYDKDF (reference sequence). V was pared by 0 bases and J by 5 bases, with 19 bases between. There are 17 residues in the CDR3. The CDR3 here is CATSRDYGGPEGYGYTF. The CDR3 DNA is TGTGCCACCAGCAGAGATTACGGGGGGCCGGAGGGGTATGGCTACACCTTC.

The CDR3 protein is CSASQQGAPGNQPQHF. The DNA for the CDR3 is TGCAGTGCAAGTCAACAGGGGGCGCCCGGCAATCAGCCCCAGCATTTT. The rearrangement joins TRBV20-1 to TRBJ1-5, with TRBD1 matching 9 bases. CDR1 and CDR2 from the germline V gene are DFQATT and SNEGSKA (reference sequence). The V gene end was trimmed by 6 bases and the J gene end by 2 bases; junction bases not matched to a gene: 11. This CDR3 region has 16 residues.

J is TRBJ1-2 and V is TRBV12-5; 7 nucleotides match TRBD1. Per germline, CDR1 LGHNT and CDR2 FRNRAP. There are 17 residues in the CDR3. The V gene end was trimmed by 0 bases and the J gene end by 2 bases; junction bases not matched to a gene: 9. CDR3 DNA: TGTGCTAGTGGTTTGGTACGGACGGACAGGATCAACTATGGCTACACCTTC. As protein: CASGLVRTDRINYGYTF.

V usage is TRBV1 and J usage is TRBJ1-5. TRBV1 is shown as a pseudogene. This CDR3 spans 15 amino acids. CDR3 sequence: CTSSQARERDQPQHF. The DNA of the CDR3 is TGCACCAGCAGCCAGGCGAGGGAAAGGGATCAGCCCCAGCATTTT.

The gene calls are TRBV7-2 and TRBJ2-5; tentatively, D is TRBD2 (5 bases). The length of the CDR3 is 13 residues. The germline CDR1 and CDR2 sequences are SGHTA and FQGNSA. Trimming removed 1 base from V and 5 bases from J, with 8 bases in between. The CDR3 nucleotides read TGTGCCAGCAGCTTAGTAAGCGGCGAGACCCAGTACTTC. Translated, it gives CASSLVSGETQYF. Full variable domain (missing parts from reference TRBV7-2 and TRBJ2-5): GAGVSQSPSNKVTEKGKDVELRCDPISGHTALYWYRQSLGQGLEFLIYFQGNSAPDKSGLPSDRFSAERTGGSVSTLTIQRTQQEDSAVYLCASSLVSGETQYFGPGTRLLVL.

CDR3 in amino acids: CASSLLGQGATEAFF. CDR3 bases: TGTGCCAGCAGCCTCCTGGGACAGGGGGCCACTGAAGCTTTCTTT. The genes are TRBV3-1 (or the pseudogene TRBV3-2) and TRBJ1-1; 12 bases are shared with TRBD1. This CDR3 region has 15 residues. Per the germline V gene, CDR1 is LGHDT and CDR2 is YNNKEL (reference sequence). The J segment lost 4 bases and the V segment lost 4 bases, leaving 4 bases of the junction unmatched.

V gene TRBV6-5 combines with J gene TRBJ2-3, with D possibly being TRBD2 (5 bases). Trimming shortened V by 9 bases and J by 0 bases, and 13 bases separated the two germline ends. The CDR3 has 14 residues. Germline CDR1 and CDR2: MNHEY and SVGAGI. The CDR3: CASGGWVSTDTQYF. CDR3 in DNA: TGTGCCAGTGGCGGGTGGGTAAGCACAGATACGCAGTATTTT.